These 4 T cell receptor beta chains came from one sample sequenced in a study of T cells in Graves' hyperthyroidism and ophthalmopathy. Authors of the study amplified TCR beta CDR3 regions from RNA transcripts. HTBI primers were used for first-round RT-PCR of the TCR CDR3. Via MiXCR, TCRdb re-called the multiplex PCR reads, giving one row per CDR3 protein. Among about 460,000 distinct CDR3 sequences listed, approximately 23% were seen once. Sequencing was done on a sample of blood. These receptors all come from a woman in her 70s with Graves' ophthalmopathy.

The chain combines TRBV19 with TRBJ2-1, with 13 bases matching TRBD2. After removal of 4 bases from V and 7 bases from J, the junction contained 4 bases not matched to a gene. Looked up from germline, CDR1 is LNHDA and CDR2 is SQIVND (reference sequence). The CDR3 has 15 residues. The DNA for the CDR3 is TGTGCCAGTAGTAAGGGGACTAGCGGGACGAATGAGCAGTTCTTC. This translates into CASSKGTSGTNEQFF.

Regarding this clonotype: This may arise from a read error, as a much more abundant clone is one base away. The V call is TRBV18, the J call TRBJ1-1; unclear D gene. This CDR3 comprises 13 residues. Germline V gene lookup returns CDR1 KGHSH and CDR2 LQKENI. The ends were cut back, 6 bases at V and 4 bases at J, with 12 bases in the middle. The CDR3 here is CASSTGRSTEAFF. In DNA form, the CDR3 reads TGTGCCAGCTCGACCGGACGGAGCACTGAAGCTTTCTTT. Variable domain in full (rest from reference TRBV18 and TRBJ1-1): NAGVMQNPRHLVRRRGQEARLRCSPMKGHSHVYWYRQLPEEGLKFMVYLQKENIIDESGMPKERFSAEFPKEGPSILRIQQVVRGDSAAYFCASSTGRSTEAFFGQGTRLTVV.

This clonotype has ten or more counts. This CDR3 is CASSSGQGSHRNTIYF. CDR3 coding DNA: TGTGCCAGCAGTTCTGGACAGGGGTCCCATCGAAACACCATATATTTT. The V and J genes are TRBV12-3 or TRBV12-4 and TRBJ1-3; TRBD1 matches at 9 bases. J lost 5 bases, V lost 4 bases, and 9 bases had no gene match. The CDR3 is 16 amino acids.

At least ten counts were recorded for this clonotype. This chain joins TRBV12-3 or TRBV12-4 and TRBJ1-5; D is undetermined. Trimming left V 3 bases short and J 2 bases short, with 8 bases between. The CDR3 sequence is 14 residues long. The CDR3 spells CASSFRRGNQPQHF. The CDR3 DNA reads TGTGCCAGCAGTTTTCGTCGGGGCAATCAGCCCCAGCATTTT.